This T cell receptor beta chain was profiled in a study of blood T cell repertoires in COVID-19. Study-wide background: PBMCs, B-cell-depleted T cells, or T cells were the source of the cDNA or gDNA that made up the material.

Clones were sequenced by immunoSEQ multiplex PCR, and TCRdb holds only the in-frame ones, with some missing. The sample shows about 310,000 clones, approximately 89% of them seen only once. Sequences were obtained from PBMCs or T cells enriched from blood (not recorded which). The receptor was isolated from a woman between 35 and 50 years old who had recovered from COVID-19.

CDR3 region: CASRSDRPNYGYTF. CDR3 nucleotide sequence: TGTGCCAGCAGATCCGACAGGCCCAACTATGGCTACACCTTC. The chain recombines TRBV28 with TRBJ1-2, with D tentatively TRBD1 (6 bases). The CDR3 length is 14 residues. Germline values: CDR1 MDHEN, CDR2 SYDVKM. V dropped 6 bases and J dropped 2 bases, with 13 bases sitting between them.